A single sample gave rise to the 22 T cell receptor beta chains below, sequenced in a study of cytomegalovirus exposure and HLA in healthy donors. 13 Jbeta primers and 60 Vbeta primers were used for the PCR. This table comes from immunoSEQ multiplex PCR, and its TCRdb copy is limited to in-frame clones, with some not included. The sample lists some 150,000 clones; approximately 80% were seen once. Sequencing input: PBMCs. These receptors came from a man in his forties in good health and CMV-seronegative.

The chain recombines TRBV7-9 with TRBJ2-3; 14 bases match TRBD2. Germline trimming cut 4 bases from V and 0 bases from J; bases unmatched to any gene: 9. This CDR3 spans 19 amino acids. Germline values: CDR1 SEHNR, CDR2 FQNEAQ (reference sequence). The CDR3, as DNA: TGTGCCAGCAGCTCCGGACTAGCGGGGGGCCCACCAAGCACAGATACGCAGTATTTT. Residues: CASSSGLAGGPPSTDTQYF.

A single count supports this clone. The V call is TRBV7-2, the J call TRBJ1-4; the D is unclear. The V gene's germline CDR1 is SGHTA and CDR2 FQGNSA. CDR3 length: 14 residues. V gave up 3 bases and J gave up 1 base, with 6 bases separating them. The CDR3 sequence is CASSLGRTNEKLFF. The CDR3 nucleotides read TGTGCCAGCAGCTTGGGCCGAACTAATGAAAAACTGTTTTTT.

With regard to this clone: Germline is not matched at one junction end, which may reflect a read error. The chain links TRBV6-5 to TRBJ2-1, with 10 bases matching TRBD1. The CDR3 is made up of 11 amino acids. Germline loops: CDR1 MNHEY, CDR2 SVGAGI. Written as DNA, the CDR3 is TGTGCCAGCAGCCCCGGGACAGGGGTGCTCTTC. Amino acid sequence: CASSPGTGVLF.

V and J are TRBV30 and TRBJ2-7; 13 bases are shared with TRBD2. The junction had 7 bases not matched to a gene; V was cut back by 4 bases and J by 4 bases. The CDR3 spans 15 residues. From germline, CDR1 is GTSNPN and CDR2 SVGIG (reference sequence). The CDR3, as DNA: TGTGCCTGGAAACGGACTAGCGGGGGTAATTACGAGCAGTACTTC. It is translated as CAWKRTSGGNYEQYF.

The rearrangement joins TRBV5-1 to TRBJ1-2; TRBD1 might be the D (6 bases). This CDR3 is built from 13 residues. Germline V lookup: CDR1 SGHRS, CDR2 YFSETQ. The germline V and J ends were trimmed by 0 bases and 8 bases, with 11 bases remaining between them. In DNA form, the CDR3 reads TGCGCCAGCAGCTTGGTGGGGGCGCAGGGCTACACCTTC. Translating it yields CASSLVGAQGYTF.

This clone was found once. The rearrangement joins TRBV5-1 to TRBJ2-7, with 12 positions matching TRBD1. Losses at the gene ends were 1 base for V and 5 bases for J; bases not matched to a gene: 7. CDR3 length: 16 amino acids. Germline V gene sequence: CDR1 SGHRS, CDR2 YFSETQ. CDR3 amino acids: CASSLSGTGGRDEQYF. CDR3 coding DNA: TGCGCCAGCAGCTTGTCGGGGACAGGGGGCAGGGACGAGCAGTACTTC.

This chain connects TRBV7-9 to TRBJ1-5; D not resolved. The germline V and J ends were trimmed by 5 bases and 0 bases, with 8 bases remaining between them. Germline CDR1 is SEHNR and CDR2 is FQNEAQ (reference sequence). This CDR3 region has 14 residues. The CDR3 nucleotides read TGTGCCAGCAGCCAACAGCATAGCAATCAGCCCCAGCATTTT. Amino acids: CASSQQHSNQPQHF. Full variable domain (outside the CDR3, taken from reference TRBV7-9 and TRBJ1-5): DTGVSQNPRHKITKRGQNVTFRCDPISEHNRLYWYRQTLGQGPEFLTYFQNEAQLEKSRLLSDRFSAERPKGSFSTLEIQRTEQGDSAMYLCASSQQHSNQPQHFGDGTRLSIL.

A few counts support this clone. V and J are TRBV27 and TRBJ2-1; 8 bases agree with TRBD2. V was pared by 8 bases and J by 7 bases, with 16 bases of the junction left unmatched. In germline, CDR1 is MNHEY, CDR2 SMNVEV (reference sequence). The CDR3 is made up of 16 amino acids. The DNA for the CDR3 is TGTGCCAGCCGGGAGGATGCTAGCGGGCTGGGGAATGAGCAGTTCTTC. This codes for CASREDASGLGNEQFF.

The chain is built from TRBV6-5 and TRBJ2-3; 8 bases line up with TRBD2. Unmatched junction bases numbered 9, after V lost 5 bases and J lost 14 bases. Germline V gene data show CDR1 as MNHEY and CDR2 as SVGAGI. The CDR3 is 12 amino acids. CDR3 amino acids: CASSAGGVGRYF. The CDR3 DNA sequence: TGTGCCAGCAGTGCGGGGGGCGTCGGGAGGTATTTT.

The chain uses TRBV5-1 and TRBJ2-2; 9 bases fit TRBD1. The ends lost 4 bases at V and 6 bases at J; junction bases unmatched: 7. The CDR3 sequence is 15 residues long. The V gene's germline CDR1 is SGHRS and CDR2 YFSETQ. This chain's CDR3 is CASSPGTGYSGELFF. The CDR3 DNA reads TGCGCCAGCAGCCCCGGGACAGGGTATTCCGGGGAGCTGTTTTTT.

The chain joins TRBV5-5 to TRBJ2-7, with D possibly matching TRBD2 (6 bases). V lost 4 bases and J 7 bases, leaving 21 bases between the germline ends. Per germline, CDR1 SGHKS and CDR2 YYEKEE (reference sequence). This CDR3 spans 15 amino acids. The CDR3 DNA sequence: TGTGCCAGCAGCGGGGAGGTTGGCCCTTCTACGGAGCAGTACTTC. It translates to CASSGEVGPSTEQYF.

The count of this clone is one. The chain carries TRBV29-1 and TRBJ2-1; 8 bases agree with TRBD1. Germline values: CDR1 SQVTM, CDR2 ANQGSEA. The V segment lost 4 bases and the J segment 7 bases; nucleotides outside the gene matches: 6. The CDR3 loop spans 13 amino acids. In DNA, the CDR3 is TGCAGCGTTGTTACAGGGGGAGTGAATGAGCAGTTCTTC. Protein product: CSVVTGGVNEQFF.

The V gene is TRBV27, the J gene TRBJ2-7, with a tentative D call TRBD2 (5 bases). Trimming took 4 bases from V and 4 from J, leaving 17 bases between them. This CDR3 is 15 amino acids long. Germline CDR1 is MNHEY and CDR2 is SMNVEV (reference sequence). The CDR3 loop is CASSSPGVGPYEQYF. CDR3 coding DNA: TGTGCCAGCAGTTCCCCCGGGGTTGGGCCTTACGAGCAGTACTTC.

As concerns this clone: The same CDR3 also results from other DNA sequences found in this sample. The chain carries TRBV7-9 and TRBJ2-1; 10 bases agree with TRBD1. CDR1 and CDR2 from the germline V gene are SEHNR and FQNEAQ (reference sequence). With V trimmed by 4 bases and J by 7 bases, 7 bases remained unmatched. The CDR3 loop spans 15 amino acids. CDR3 bases: TGTGCCAGCAGCTACCGGGACAGGGGAAGGAATGAGCAGTTCTTC. Its translation is CASSYRDRGRNEQFF.

A few counts support this clone. The chain is built from TRBV5-1 and TRBJ2-3; TRBD2 agrees at 11 bases. The junction had 3 bases not matched to a gene; V was cut back by 1 base and J by 5 bases. Germline loops: CDR1 SGHRS, CDR2 YFSETQ. This CDR3 spans 15 amino acids. The CDR3, as DNA: TGCGCCAGCAGCTTGAGGGGGACTAGCGGAGATACGCAGTATTTT. Translation gives CASSLRGTSGDTQYF. Drawing the rest from reference TRBV5-1 and TRBJ2-3, the complete variable domain is KAGVTQTPRYLIKTRGQQVTLSCSPISGHRSVSWYQQTPGQGLQFLFEYFSETQRNKGNFPGRFSGRQFSNSRSEMNVSTLELGDSALYLCASSLRGTSGDTQYFGPGTRLTVL.

The CDR3 spells CASGQGIGAANYGYTF. In DNA form, the CDR3 reads TGCGCCAGCGGACAGGGAATAGGGGCTGCTAACTATGGCTACACCTTC. The chain combines TRBV5-1 with TRBJ1-2, with 8 bases lining up with TRBD1. With 7 bases clipped from V and 0 bases from J, the junction kept 11 bases outside the gene matches. The CDR3 consists of 16 residues. Looked up from germline, CDR1 is SGHRS and CDR2 is YFSETQ. The full variable domain, completed using reference TRBV5-1 and TRBJ1-2, is KAGVTQTPRYLIKTRGQQVTLSCSPISGHRSVSWYQQTPGQGLQFLFEYFSETQRNKGNFPGRFSGRQFSNSRSEMNVSTLELGDSALYLCASGQGIGAANYGYTFGSGTRLTVV.

This clone was picked up a small number of times. V is TRBV19 and J is TRBJ2-7; 8 nucleotides line up with TRBD2. J was trimmed by 7 bases and V by 9 bases; bases with no gene match: 14. The CDR3 extends over 14 amino acids. Germline V gives CDR1 LNHDA, CDR2 SQIVND (reference sequence). The CDR3 spells CASGIGGGIMEQYF. The CDR3 DNA follows: TGTGCCAGCGGGATCGGGGGGGGAATAATGGAGCAGTACTTC.

The chain links TRBV5-4 to TRBJ2-5; 8 nucleotides align to TRBD2. V was clipped by 2 bases and J by 1 base; unmatched bases: 4. The CDR3 covers 15 residues. Germline V CDR1 and CDR2: SGHNT, YYREEE (reference sequence). The CDR3 sequence is CASSFLGGAQETQYF. Here the CDR3 DNA reads TGTGCCAGCAGCTTTCTCGGGGGGGCCCAAGAGACCCAGTACTTC.

V gene TRBV5-1 combines with J gene TRBJ2-1, with D perhaps matching TRBD2 (5 bases). The germline V and J ends were trimmed by 0 bases and 6 bases, with 16 bases remaining between them. This CDR3 comprises 16 residues. CDR1 is SGHRS, CDR2 YFSETQ, per germline. The CDR3 loop reads CASSLAGVISTNEQFF. CDR3 bases: TGCGCCAGCAGCTTGGCCGGGGTCATAAGCACCAATGAGCAGTTCTTC.

This clone was seen a handful of times. The V and J genes are TRBV27 and TRBJ2-1; the match to TRBD2 covers 9 bases. Trimming removed 4 bases from V and 3 bases from J; junction bases left unmatched: 7. The germline V gene has CDR1 MNHEY and CDR2 SMNVEV (reference sequence). This CDR3 region has 16 residues. The CDR3 spells CASSSHLAGVYNEQFF. The CDR3 bases are TGTGCCAGCAGTTCCCACTTAGCGGGGGTCTACAATGAGCAGTTCTTC.

The CDR3 region has the DNA TGCAGCGTTGAAGGGGATCCTAGCGGGGGGTACAATGAGCAGTTCTTC. Translating it yields CSVEGDPSGGYNEQFF. V is TRBV29-1 and J is TRBJ2-1, with TRBD2 matching over 11 bases. The CDR3 spans 16 residues. With V trimmed by 1 base and J by 4 bases, 6 bases remained unmatched. Germline assignment: CDR1 SQVTM and CDR2 ANQGSEA.

The V gene is TRBV11-2, the J gene TRBJ2-1, with D maybe TRBD2 (5 bases). Germline lookup yields CDR1 SGHAT and CDR2 FQNNGV. V dropped 5 bases and J dropped 10 bases, with 15 bases sitting between them. CDR3 length: 13 amino acids. The CDR3 DNA follows: TGTGCCAGCAGCCGGGATCGGAAGAGAGAGCAGTTCTTC. Encoded protein: CASSRDRKREQFF.